This TCR beta chain stems from a study of patients and donors after allogeneic stem cell transplantation. The CDR3 has 14 residues. The V and J ends lost 3 bases and 4 bases, in that order; junction bases with no gene match: 4. CDR1 is SGHNT, CDR2 YYREEE, per germline (reference sequence). TCRdb re-called the RT-PCR reads through MiXCR, storing one row per CDR3 protein. The top ten clones hold around 6% of a sample with about a million distinct CDR3 sequences, roughly 18% of them seen once. The table lists this clonotype with a few counts. Sequences were obtained from blood, either unsorted or a sorted T cell fraction (not recorded which). This TCR derives from a human donor who was either an allogeneic HSCT recipient or a stem cell or donor lymphocyte infusion donor (not recorded which). It is not recorded whose cells these are; they may come from a transplant donor. The chain employs TRBV5-4 and TRBJ2-5; 9 bases map to TRBD1. As DNA, the CDR3 is TGTGCCAGCAGCTGGGACAGGGTATCAGAGACCCAGTACTTC. Its protein is CASSWDRVSETQYF. Full variable domain (missing parts from reference TRBV5-4 and TRBJ2-5): ETGVTQSPTHLIKTRGQQVTLRCSSQSGHNTVSWYQQALGQGPQFIFQYYREEENGRGNFPPRFSGLQFPNYSSELNVNALELDDSALYLCASSWDRVSETQYFGPGTRLLVL.